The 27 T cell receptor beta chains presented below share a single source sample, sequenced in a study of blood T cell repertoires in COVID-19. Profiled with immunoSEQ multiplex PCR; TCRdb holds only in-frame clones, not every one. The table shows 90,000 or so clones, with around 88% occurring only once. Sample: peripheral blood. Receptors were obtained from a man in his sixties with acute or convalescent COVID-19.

CDR3 bases: TGTGCCAGCAGCCCCCAGGCAGTGAACACTGAAGCTTTCTTT. This gives the protein CASSPQAVNTEAFF. This chain joins TRBV7-3 and TRBJ1-1, with D unresolved. The CDR3 runs to 14 residues. Germline CDR1 and CDR2: SGHTA and FQGTGA. Deletions cut 5 bases from V and 0 bases from J, with 10 bases between.

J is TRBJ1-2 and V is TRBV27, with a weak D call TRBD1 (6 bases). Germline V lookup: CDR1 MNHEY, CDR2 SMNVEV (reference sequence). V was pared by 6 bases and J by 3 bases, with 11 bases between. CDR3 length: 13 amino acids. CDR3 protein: CASSWGQDYGYTF. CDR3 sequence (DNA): TGTGCCAGCAGCTGGGGGCAAGACTATGGCTACACCTTC.

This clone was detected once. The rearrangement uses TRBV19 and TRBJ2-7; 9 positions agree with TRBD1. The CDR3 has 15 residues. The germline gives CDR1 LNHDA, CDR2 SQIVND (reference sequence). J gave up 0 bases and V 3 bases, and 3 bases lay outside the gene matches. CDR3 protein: CASSIGTGSSYEQYF. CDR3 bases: TGTGCCAGTAGTATCGGGACAGGGAGCTCCTACGAGCAGTACTTC.

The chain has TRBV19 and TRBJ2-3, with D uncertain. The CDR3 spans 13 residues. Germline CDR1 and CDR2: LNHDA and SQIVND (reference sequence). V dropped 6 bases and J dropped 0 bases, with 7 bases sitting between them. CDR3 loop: CASSVQSTDTQYF. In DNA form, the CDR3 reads TGTGCCAGTAGCGTCCAGAGCACAGATACGCAGTATTTT.

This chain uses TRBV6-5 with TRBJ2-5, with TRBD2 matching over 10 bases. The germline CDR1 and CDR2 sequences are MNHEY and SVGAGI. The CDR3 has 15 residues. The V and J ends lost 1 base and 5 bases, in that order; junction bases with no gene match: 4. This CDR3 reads CASSYLGLAWETQYF. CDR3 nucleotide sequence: TGTGCCAGCAGTTACTTGGGACTAGCGTGGGAGACCCAGTACTTC.

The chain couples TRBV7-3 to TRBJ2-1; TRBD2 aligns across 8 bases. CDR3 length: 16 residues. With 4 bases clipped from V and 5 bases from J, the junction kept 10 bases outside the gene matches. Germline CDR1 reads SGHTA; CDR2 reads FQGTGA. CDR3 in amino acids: CASSSSGTRMNNEQFF. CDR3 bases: TGTGCCAGCAGCTCATCCGGGACTAGGATGAACAATGAGCAGTTCTTC.

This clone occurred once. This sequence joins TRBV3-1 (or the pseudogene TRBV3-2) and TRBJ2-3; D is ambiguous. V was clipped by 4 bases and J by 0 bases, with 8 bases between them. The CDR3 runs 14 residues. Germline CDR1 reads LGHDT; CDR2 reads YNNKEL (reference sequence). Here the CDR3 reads CASSLGLSTDTQYF. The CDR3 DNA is TGTGCCAGCAGCCTGGGCCTTAGCACAGATACGCAGTATTTT.

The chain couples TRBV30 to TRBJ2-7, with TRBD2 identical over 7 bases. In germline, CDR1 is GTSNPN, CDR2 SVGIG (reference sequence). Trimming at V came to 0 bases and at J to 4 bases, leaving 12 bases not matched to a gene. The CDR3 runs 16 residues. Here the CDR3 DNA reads TGTGCCTGGAGTGTTTTACCCTTTGGCGGGAGTTACGAGCAGTACTTC. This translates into CAWSVLPFGGSYEQYF.

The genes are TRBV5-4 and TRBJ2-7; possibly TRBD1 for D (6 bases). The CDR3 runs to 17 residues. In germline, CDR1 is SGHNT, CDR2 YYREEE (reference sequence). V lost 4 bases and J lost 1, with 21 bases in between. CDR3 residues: CASSTPEGTTRSYEQYF. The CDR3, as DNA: TGTGCCAGCAGCACCCCCGAAGGGACAACTCGATCCTACGAGCAGTACTTC.

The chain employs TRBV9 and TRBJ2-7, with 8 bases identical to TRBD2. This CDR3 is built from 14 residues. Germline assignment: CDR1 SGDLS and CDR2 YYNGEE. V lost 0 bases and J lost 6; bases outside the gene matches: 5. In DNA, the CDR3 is TGTGCCAGCAGCGTAGACCCGGGAGGGCCCGAGCAGTACTTC. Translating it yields CASSVDPGGPEQYF.

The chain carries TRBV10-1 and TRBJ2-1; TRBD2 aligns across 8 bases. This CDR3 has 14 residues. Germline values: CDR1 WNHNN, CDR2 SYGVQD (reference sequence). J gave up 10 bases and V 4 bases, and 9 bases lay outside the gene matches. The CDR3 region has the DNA TGCGCCAGCAGTGGTAACGGGGGGGCCCGGGAGCAGTTCTTC. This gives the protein CASSGNGGAREQFF.

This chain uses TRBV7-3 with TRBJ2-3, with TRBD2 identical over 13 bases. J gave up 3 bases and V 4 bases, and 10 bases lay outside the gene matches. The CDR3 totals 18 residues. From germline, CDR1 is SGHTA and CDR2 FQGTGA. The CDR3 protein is CASSSGTRGLAGTDTQYF. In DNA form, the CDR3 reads TGTGCCAGCAGCTCTGGAACCCGGGGACTAGCGGGGACAGATACGCAGTATTTT.

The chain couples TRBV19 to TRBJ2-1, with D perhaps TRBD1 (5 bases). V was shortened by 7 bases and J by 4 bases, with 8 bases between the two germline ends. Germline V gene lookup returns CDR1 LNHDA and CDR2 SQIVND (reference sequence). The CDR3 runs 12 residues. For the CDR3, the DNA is TGTGCCAGTACCACAGGATACAATGAGCAGTTCTTC. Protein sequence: CASTTGYNEQFF.

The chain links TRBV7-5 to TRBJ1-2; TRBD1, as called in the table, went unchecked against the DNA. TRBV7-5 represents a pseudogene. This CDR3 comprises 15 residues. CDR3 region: CARRVNRGTYYGYTF. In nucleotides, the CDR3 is TGTGCCAGAAGGGTGAACAGGGGAACCTACTATGGCTACACCTTC.

CDR3 residues: CASNLGLGNTIYF. The CDR3 bases are TGTGCCAGCAATCTGGGGCTTGGAAACACCATATATTTT. The chain combines TRBV5-6 with TRBJ1-3; possibly TRBD1 for D (5 bases). Germline V lookup: CDR1 SGHDT, CDR2 YYEEEE. The CDR3 extends over 13 amino acids. V was shortened by 6 bases and J by 3 bases, with 10 bases between the two germline ends.

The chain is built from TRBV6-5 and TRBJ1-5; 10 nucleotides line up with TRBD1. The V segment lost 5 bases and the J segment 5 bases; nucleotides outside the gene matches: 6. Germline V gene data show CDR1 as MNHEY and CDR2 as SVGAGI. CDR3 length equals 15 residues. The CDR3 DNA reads TGTGCCAGCAGTCCTGCCGGGACAGGGGATCAGCCCCAGCATTTT. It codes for CASSPAGTGDQPQHF.

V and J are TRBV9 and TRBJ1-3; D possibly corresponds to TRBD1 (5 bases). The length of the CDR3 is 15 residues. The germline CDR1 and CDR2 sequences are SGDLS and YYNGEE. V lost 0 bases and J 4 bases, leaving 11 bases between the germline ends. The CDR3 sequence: CASSVAGQGGNTIYF. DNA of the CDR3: TGTGCCAGCAGCGTAGCAGGGCAAGGGGGAAACACCATATATTTT.

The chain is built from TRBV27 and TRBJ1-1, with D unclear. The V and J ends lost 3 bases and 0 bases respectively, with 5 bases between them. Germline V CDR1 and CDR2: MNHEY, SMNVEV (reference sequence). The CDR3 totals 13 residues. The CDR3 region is CASSFEVNTEAFF. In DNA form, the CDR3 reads TGTGCCAGCAGTTTTGAGGTGAACACTGAAGCTTTCTTT.

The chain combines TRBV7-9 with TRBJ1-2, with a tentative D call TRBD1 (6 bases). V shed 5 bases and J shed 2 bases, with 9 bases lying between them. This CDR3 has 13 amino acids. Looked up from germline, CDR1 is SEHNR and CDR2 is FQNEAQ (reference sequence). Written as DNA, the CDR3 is TGTGCCAGCAGCCAGACAGGAAACTATGGCTACACCTTC. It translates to CASSQTGNYGYTF.

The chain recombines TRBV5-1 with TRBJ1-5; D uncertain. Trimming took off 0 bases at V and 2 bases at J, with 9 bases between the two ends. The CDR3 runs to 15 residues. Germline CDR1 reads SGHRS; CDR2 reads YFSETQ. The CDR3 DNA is TGCGCCAGCAGCTTGGACGGCGGAGGCAATCAGCCCCAGCATTTT. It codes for CASSLDGGGNQPQHF. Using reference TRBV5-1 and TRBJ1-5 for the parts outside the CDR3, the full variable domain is KAGVTQTPRYLIKTRGQQVTLSCSPISGHRSVSWYQQTPGQGLQFLFEYFSETQRNKGNFPGRFSGRQFSNSRSEMNVSTLELGDSALYLCASSLDGGGNQPQHFGDGTRLSIL.

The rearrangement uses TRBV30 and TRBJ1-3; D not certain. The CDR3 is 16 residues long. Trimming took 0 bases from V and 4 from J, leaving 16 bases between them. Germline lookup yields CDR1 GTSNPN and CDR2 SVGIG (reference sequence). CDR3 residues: CAWSVPWVGEGNTIYF. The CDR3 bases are TGTGCCTGGAGTGTACCCTGGGTAGGAGAAGGAAACACCATATATTTT.

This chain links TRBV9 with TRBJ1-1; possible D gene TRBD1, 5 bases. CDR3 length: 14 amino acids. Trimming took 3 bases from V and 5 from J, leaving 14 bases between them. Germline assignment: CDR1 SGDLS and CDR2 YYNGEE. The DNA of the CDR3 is TGTGCCAGCAGCGAAAGGGGCTTTAGGACTGAAGCTTTCTTT. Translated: CASSERGFRTEAFF.

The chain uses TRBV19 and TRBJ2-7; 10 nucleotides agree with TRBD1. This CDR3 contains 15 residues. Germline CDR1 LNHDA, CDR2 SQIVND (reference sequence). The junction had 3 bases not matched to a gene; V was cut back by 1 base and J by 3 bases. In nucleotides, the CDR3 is TGTGCCAGTAGTATAGGCTGGACAGGGGGCTACGAGCAGTACTTC. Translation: CASSIGWTGGYEQYF.

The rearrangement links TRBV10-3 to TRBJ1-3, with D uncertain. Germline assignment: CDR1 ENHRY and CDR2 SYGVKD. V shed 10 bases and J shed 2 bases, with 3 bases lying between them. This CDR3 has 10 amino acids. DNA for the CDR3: TGTGCCACAGCTGGAAACACCATATATTTT. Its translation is CATAGNTIYF.

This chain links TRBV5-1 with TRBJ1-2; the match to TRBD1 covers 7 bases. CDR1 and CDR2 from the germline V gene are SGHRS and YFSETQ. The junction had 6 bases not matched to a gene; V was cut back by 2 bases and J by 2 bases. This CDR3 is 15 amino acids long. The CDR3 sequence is CASSFGSGGNYGYTF. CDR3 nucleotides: TGCGCCAGCAGCTTTGGATCAGGGGGAAACTATGGCTACACCTTC. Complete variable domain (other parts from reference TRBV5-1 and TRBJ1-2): KAGVTQTPRYLIKTRGQQVTLSCSPISGHRSVSWYQQTPGQGLQFLFEYFSETQRNKGNFPGRFSGRQFSNSRSEMNVSTLELGDSALYLCASSFGSGGNYGYTFGSGTRLTVV.

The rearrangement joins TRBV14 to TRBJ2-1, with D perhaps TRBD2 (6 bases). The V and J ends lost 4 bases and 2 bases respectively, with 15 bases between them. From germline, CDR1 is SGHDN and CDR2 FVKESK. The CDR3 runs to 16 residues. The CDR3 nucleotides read TGTGCCAGCAGCCTAACCCTAGGACTAACCTACAATGAGCAGTTCTTC. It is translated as CASSLTLGLTYNEQFF.

The CDR3 is CASSLSGTSGSGEQFF. The CDR3 bases are TGTGCCAGCAGTCTTTCCGGGACTAGCGGATCGGGGGAGCAGTTCTTC. The chain joins TRBV13 to TRBJ2-1, with 11 bases matching TRBD2. V shed 6 bases and J 10 bases; nucleotides not matched to a gene: 14. Germline V lookup: CDR1 PRHDT, CDR2 FYEKMQ (reference sequence). The CDR3 sequence is 16 residues long.